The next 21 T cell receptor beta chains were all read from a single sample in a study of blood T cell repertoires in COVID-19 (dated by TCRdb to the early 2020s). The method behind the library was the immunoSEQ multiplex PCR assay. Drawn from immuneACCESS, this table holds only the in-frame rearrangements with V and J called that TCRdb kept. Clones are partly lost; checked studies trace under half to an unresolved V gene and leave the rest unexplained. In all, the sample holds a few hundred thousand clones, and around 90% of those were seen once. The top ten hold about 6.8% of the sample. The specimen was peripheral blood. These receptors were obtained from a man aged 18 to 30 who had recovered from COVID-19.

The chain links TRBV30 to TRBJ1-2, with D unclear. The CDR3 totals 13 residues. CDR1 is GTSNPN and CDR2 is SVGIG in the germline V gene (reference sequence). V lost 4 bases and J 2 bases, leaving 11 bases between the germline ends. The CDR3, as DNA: TGTGCCTGGACCCCGGGTCGGAACTATGGCTACACCTTC. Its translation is CAWTPGRNYGYTF.

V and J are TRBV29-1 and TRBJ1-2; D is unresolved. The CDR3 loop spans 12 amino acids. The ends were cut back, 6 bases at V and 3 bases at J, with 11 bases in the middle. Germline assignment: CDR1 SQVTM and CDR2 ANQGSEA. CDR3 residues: CSVLRQDYGYTF. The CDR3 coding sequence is TGCAGCGTCCTACGCCAAGACTATGGCTACACCTTC.

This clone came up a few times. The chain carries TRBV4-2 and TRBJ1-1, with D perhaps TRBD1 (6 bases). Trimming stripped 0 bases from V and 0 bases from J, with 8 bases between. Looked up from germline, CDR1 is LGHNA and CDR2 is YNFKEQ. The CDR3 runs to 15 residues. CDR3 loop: CASSQEWGLNTEAFF. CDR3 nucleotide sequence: TGTGCCAGCAGCCAAGAATGGGGGCTGAACACTGAAGCTTTCTTT.

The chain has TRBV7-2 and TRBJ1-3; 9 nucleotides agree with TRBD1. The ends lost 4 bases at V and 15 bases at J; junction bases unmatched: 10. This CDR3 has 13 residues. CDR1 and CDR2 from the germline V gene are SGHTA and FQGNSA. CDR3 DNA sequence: TGTGCCAGCAGCTCGGACAGGGGTTCGGCATCATATTTT. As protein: CASSSDRGSASYF.

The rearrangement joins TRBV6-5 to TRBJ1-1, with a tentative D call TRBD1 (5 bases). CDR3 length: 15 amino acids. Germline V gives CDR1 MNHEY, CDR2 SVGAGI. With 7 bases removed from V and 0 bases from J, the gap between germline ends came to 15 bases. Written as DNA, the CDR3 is TGTGCCAGCATATTGGAGGGGCTAATGAACACTGAAGCTTTCTTT. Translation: CASILEGLMNTEAFF.

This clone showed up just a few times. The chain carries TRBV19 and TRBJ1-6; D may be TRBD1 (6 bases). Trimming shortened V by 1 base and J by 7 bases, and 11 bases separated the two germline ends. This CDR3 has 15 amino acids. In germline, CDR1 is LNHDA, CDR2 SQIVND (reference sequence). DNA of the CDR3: TGTGCCAGTAGTATAGGTTCCAGGGGAAATTCACCCCTCCACTTT. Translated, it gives CASSIGSRGNSPLHF.

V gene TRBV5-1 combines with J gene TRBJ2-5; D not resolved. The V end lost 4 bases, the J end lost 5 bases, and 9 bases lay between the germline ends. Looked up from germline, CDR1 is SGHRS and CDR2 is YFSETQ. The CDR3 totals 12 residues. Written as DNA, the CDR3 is TGCGCCAGCAGCGGCAACGGGGAGACCCAGTACTTC. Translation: CASSGNGETQYF.

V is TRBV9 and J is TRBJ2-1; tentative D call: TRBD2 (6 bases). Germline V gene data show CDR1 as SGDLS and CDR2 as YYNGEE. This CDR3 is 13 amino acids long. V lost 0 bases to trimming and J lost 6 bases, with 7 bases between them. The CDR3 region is CASSVGAGNEQFF. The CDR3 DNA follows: TGTGCCAGCAGCGTAGGAGCGGGCAATGAGCAGTTCTTC. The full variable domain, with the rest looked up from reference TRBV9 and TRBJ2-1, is DSGVTQTPKHLITATGQRVTLRCSPRSGDLSVYWYQQSLDQGLQFLIQYYNGEERAKGNILERFSAQQFPDLHSELNLSSLELGDSALYFCASSVGAGNEQFFGPGTRLTVL.

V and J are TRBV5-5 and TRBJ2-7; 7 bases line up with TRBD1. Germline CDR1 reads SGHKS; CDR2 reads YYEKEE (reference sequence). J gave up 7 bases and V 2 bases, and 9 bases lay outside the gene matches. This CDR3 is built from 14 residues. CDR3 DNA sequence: TGTGCCAGCAGCTTCGGGACAGCTTCACCAGAGCAGTACTTC. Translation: CASSFGTASPEQYF. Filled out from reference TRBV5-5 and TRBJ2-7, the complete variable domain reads DAGVTQSPTHLIKTRGQQVTLRCSPISGHKSVSWYQQVLGQGPQFIFQYYEKEERGRGNFPDRFSARQFPNYSSELNVNALLLGDSALYLCASSFGTASPEQYFGPGTRLTVT.

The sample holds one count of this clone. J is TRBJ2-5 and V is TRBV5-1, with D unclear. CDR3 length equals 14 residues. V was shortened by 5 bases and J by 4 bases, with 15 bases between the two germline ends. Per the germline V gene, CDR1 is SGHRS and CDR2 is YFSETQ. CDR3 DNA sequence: TGCGCCAGCAGTCCCGAGGTGTCCGGAGAGACCCAGTACTTC. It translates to CASSPEVSGETQYF.

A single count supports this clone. The CDR3 loop reads CASSSDRASNQPQHF. CDR3 sequence (DNA): TGTGCCAGCTCATCGGACAGGGCAAGCAATCAGCCCCAGCATTTT. The gene calls are TRBV18 and TRBJ1-5, with 8 bases aligning to TRBD1. From germline, CDR1 is KGHSH and CDR2 LQKENI. This CDR3 region has 15 residues. V shed 5 bases, J shed 1 base, and the junction held 4 bases outside the gene matches.

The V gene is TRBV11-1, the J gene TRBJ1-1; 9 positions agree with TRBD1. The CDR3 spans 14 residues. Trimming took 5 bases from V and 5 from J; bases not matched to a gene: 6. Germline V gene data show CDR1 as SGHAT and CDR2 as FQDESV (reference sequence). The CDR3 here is CASSKGQGRTEAFF. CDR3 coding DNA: TGTGCCAGCAGCAAAGGACAGGGGAGGACTGAAGCTTTCTTT.

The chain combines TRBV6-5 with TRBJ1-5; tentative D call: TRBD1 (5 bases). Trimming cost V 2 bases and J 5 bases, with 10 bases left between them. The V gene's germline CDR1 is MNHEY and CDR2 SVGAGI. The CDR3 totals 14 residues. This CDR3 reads CASSYGREHQPQHF. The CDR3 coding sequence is TGTGCCAGCAGTTACGGCAGGGAACATCAGCCCCAGCATTTT.

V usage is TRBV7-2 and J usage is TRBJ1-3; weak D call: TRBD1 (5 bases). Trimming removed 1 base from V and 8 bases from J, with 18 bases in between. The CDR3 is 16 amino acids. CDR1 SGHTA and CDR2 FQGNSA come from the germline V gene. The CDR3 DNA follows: TGTGCCAGCAGCTTAGTGTTTCGGGGGAGGGGAGACACCATATATTTT. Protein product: CASSLVFRGRGDTIYF. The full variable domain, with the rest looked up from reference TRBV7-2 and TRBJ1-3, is GAGVSQSPSNKVTEKGKDVELRCDPISGHTALYWYRQSLGQGLEFLIYFQGNSAPDKSGLPSDRFSAERTGGSVSTLTIQRTQQEDSAVYLCASSLVFRGRGDTIYFGEGSWLTVV.

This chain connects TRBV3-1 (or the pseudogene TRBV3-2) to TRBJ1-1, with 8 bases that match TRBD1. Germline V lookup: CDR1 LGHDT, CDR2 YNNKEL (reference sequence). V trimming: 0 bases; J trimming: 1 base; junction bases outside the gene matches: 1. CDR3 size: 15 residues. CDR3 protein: CASSQDRGRNTEAFF. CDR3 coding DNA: TGTGCCAGCAGCCAAGACAGGGGGCGGAACACTGAAGCTTTCTTT.

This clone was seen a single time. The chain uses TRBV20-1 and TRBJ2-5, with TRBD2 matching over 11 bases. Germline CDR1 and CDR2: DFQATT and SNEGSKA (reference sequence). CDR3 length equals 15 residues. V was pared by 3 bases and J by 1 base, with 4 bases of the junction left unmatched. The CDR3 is CSASFSGGVQETQYF. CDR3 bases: TGCAGTGCTAGTTTTAGCGGGGGGGTCCAAGAGACCCAGTACTTC.

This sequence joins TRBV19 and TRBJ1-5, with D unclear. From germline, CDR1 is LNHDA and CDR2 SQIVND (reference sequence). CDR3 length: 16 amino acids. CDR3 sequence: CASSAGKVRSNQPQHF. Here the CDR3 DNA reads TGTGCGTCTTCGGCGGGGAAAGTTCGTAGCAATCAGCCCCAGCATTTT.

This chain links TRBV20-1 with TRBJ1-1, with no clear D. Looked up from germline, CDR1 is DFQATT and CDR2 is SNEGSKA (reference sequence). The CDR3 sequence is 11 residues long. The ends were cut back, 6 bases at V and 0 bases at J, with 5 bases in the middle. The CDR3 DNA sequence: TGCAGTGCCGACATGAACACTGAAGCTTTCTTT. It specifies CSADMNTEAFF.

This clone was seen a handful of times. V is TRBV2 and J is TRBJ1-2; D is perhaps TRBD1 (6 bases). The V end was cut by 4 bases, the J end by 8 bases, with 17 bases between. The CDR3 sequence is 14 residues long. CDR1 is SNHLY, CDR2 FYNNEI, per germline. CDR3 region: CASSALTGGYGYTF. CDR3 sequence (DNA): TGTGCCAGCAGTGCGTTGACAGGCGGATACGGCTACACCTTC.

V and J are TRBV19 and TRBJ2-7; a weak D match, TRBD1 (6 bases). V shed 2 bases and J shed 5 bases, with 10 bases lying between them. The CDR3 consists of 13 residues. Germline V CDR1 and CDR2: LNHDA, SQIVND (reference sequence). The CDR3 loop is CASSISGGHEQYF. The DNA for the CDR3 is TGTGCCAGTAGTATAAGTGGGGGCCACGAGCAGTACTTC.

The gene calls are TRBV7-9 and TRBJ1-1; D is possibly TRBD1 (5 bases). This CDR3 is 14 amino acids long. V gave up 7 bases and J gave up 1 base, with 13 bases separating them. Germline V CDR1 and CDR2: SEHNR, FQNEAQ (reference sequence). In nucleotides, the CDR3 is TGTGCCAGCAACAAACTCCAGGGGAACACTGAAGCTTTCTTT. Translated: CASNKLQGNTEAFF.